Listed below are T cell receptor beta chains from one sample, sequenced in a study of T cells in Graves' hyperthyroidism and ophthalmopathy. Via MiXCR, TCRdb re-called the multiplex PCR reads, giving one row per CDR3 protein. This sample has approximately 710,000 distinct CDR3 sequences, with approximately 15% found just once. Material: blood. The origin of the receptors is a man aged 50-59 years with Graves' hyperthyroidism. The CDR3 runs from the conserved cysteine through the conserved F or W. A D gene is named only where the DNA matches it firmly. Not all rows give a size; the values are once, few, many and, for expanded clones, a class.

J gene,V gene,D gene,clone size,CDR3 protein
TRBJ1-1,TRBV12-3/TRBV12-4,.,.,CASRGHQAIHEAFF
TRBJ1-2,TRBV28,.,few,CASSSPWGGYYGYTF
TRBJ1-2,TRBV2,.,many,CASSDRDRPYGYTF
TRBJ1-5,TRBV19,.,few,CASSTLRFGDQPQHF
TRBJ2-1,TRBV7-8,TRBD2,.,CASSFIPPTSGHNEQFF
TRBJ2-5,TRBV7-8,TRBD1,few,CASSSGQGLLDLETQYF
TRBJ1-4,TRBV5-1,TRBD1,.,CASSLTGAIQGAGEKLFF
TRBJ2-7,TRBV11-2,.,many,CASSLSSDYEQYF
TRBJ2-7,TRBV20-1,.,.,CSARDKISYEQYF
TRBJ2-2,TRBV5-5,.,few,CASSAWDKINTGELFF
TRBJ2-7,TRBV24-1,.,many,CATSDRGRTGSYEQYF
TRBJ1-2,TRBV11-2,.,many,CASSEVSDGYTF
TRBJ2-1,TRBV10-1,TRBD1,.,CASSVWTGDAGNEQFF
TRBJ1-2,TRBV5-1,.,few,CASSPVGGSYGYTF
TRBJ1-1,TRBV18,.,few,CASSLVRGVQAFF
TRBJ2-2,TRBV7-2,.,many,CASSLEAGAGELFF
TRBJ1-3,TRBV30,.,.,CAWRDKQDSGNTIYF
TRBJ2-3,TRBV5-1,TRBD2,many,CASSLGASGSTDTQYF
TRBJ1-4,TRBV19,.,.,CASSITGSTNEKLFF
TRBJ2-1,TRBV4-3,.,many,CASSQGATTRREQFF
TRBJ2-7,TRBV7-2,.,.,CASSPPLARYEQYF
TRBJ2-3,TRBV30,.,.,CAWLYGDTQYF
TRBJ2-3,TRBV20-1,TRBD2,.,CSASGRRDRTDTQYF
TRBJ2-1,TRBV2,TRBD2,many,CASTYGGSLSYNEQFF
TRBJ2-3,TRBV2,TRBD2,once,CASTREGTSGTDTQYF
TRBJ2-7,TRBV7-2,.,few,CASSLFGWTTGGNYEQYF
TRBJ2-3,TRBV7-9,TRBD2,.,CASSTPQQGTSGRRGDTQYF
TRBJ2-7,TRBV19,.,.,CASSITRERYEQYF
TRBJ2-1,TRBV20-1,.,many,CSAARGEQFF
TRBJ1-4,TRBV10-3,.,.,CASRATNEKLFF
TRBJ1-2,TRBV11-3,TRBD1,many,CASSLVVRQGMGNGYTF
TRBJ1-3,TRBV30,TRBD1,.,CAWGQGFGNTIYF
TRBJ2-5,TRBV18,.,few,CASSPGWDRQETQYF
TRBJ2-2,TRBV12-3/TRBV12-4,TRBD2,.,CASNGLAGGNTGELFF
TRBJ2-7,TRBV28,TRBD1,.,CASNGQGAVYEQYF
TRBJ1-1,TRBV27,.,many,CASATRGLKAEAFF
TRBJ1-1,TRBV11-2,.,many,CASSLEIAASEAFF
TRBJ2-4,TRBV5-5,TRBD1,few,CASSFRQGATKNIQYF
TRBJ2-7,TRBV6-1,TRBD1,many,CASSSPGTGNAEQYF
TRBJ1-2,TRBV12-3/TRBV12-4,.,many,CASSLTGRGYTF
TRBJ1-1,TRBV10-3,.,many,CASGGSRQANTEAFF
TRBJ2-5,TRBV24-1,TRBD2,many,CATSEGAGETQYF
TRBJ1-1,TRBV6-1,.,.,CASSYFRGTEAFF
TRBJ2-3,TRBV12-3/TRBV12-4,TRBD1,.,CASNTSPDRGQGTDTQYF
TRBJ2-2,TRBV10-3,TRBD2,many,CAIGAGGRNTGELFF
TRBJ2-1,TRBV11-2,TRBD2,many,CASSLMALAGGLHEQFF